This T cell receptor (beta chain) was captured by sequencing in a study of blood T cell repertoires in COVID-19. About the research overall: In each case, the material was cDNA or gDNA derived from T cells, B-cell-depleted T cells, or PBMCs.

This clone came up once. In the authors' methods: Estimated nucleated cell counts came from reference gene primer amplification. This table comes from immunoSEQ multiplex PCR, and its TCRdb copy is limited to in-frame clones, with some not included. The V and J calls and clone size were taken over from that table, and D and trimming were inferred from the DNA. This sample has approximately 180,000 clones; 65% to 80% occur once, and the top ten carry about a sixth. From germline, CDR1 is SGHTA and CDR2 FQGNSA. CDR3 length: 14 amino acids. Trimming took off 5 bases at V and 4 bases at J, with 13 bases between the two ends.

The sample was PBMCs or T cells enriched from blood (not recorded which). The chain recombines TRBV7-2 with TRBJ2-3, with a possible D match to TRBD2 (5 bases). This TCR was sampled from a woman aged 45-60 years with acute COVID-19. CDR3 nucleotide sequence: TGTGCCAGCAGCCCTGTTTCGGGGTCAGATACGCAGTATTTT. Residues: CASSPVSGSDTQYF.